These 8 T cell receptor beta chains were all obtained from the same sample, sequenced in a study of T-cell memory formation after mild COVID-19. TCRdb analysed the 5' RACE reads with MiXCR anew, one entry per CDR3 protein. The sample consists of some 130,000 distinct CDR3 sequences, about 5.9% of them appearing once. Sequenced material: PBMCs or a T cell subset sorted from them (not recorded which). Receptors were obtained from an adult woman who had mild COVID-19 (a few samples of this study predate the infection). Cell type and time point are not known.

This clonotype was counted ten times or more. J is TRBJ1-1 and V is TRBV12-3 or TRBV12-4; D not certain. The CDR3 sequence is 13 residues long. V lost 6 bases to trimming and J lost 6 bases, with 14 bases between them. CDR3 DNA: TGTGCCAGCAGCCGAATCGGGCGAGCTGAAGCTTTCTTT. Its translation is CASSRIGRAEAFF.

This clonotype was observed at least ten times. The chain links TRBV29-1 to TRBJ2-5; tentatively, D is TRBD1 or TRBD2 (5 bases each). The germline gives CDR1 SQVTM, CDR2 ANQGSEA. This CDR3 is built from 13 residues. Trimming pared 5 bases from V and 5 bases from J, leaving 15 bases between. In DNA form, the CDR3 reads TGCAGCGTTTCGTTCGGGGCGGATGAGACCCAGTACTTC. Its translation: CSVSFGADETQYF.

In its sample, this clonotype was seen a few times. The genes are TRBV29-1 and TRBJ2-7; 8 bases align to TRBD1. Germline trimming cut 7 bases from V and 1 base from J; bases unmatched to any gene: 9. The CDR3 sequence is 14 residues long. Germline CDR1 SQVTM, CDR2 ANQGSEA. The CDR3 loop is CSGLYRGRSYEQYF. CDR3 bases: TGCAGCGGATTATACAGGGGGAGATCCTACGAGCAGTACTTC.

This clonotype was seen a handful of times. The chain has TRBV7-3 and TRBJ1-1, with D possibly TRBD1 on 6 matching bases. Germline V gene lookup returns CDR1 SGHTA and CDR2 FQGTGA. The length of the CDR3 is 13 residues. The V and J ends lost 1 base and 8 bases respectively, with 11 bases between them. CDR3 DNA: TGTGCCAGCAGCTTAAATCAGGGGCAAGAAGCTTTCTTT. This gives the protein CASSLNQGQEAFF.

There are many counts of this clonotype. The rearrangement uses TRBV7-2 and TRBJ2-5, with D possibly TRBD1 on 7 matching bases. Trimming removed 0 bases from V and 7 bases from J, with 15 bases in between. The length of the CDR3 is 15 residues. CDR1 is SGHTA, CDR2 FQGNSA, per germline. Written as DNA, the CDR3 is TGTGCCAGCAGCTTAGCACTAGCCAGACAGGGGACCCAGTACTTC. This gives the protein CASSLALARQGTQYF. Using reference TRBV7-2 and TRBJ2-5 for the parts outside the CDR3, the full variable domain is GAGVSQSPSNKVTEKGKDVELRCDPISGHTALYWYRQSLGQGLEFLIYFQGNSAPDKSGLPSDRFSAERTGGSVSTLTIQRTQQEDSAVYLCASSLALARQGTQYFGPGTRLLVL.

This clonotype has more than one count but fewer than ten. This chain links TRBV6-2 or TRBV6-3 with TRBJ2-1, with TRBD2 identical over 12 bases. Germline V gene sequence: CDR1 MNHEY, CDR2 SVGEGT. This CDR3 has 14 amino acids. After removal of 6 bases from V and 6 bases from J, the junction contained 3 bases not matched to a gene. The DNA for the CDR3 is TGTGCCAGCAGCCTAGCGGGGGGGCCCAATGAGCAGTTCTTC. The encoded protein is CASSLAGGPNEQFF.

This clonotype was counted a few times. The junction does not match germline at one end; this may be a read error. The genes are TRBV29-1 and TRBJ2-1, with a possible D match to TRBD1 (6 bases). The germline CDR1 and CDR2 sequences are SQVTM and ANQGSEA. The CDR3 is made up of 12 amino acids. The CDR3 DNA reads TGCTGCGTTGCTCAGGGGTGGGATGAGCAGTTCTTC. Translation: CCVAQGWDEQFF.

The sample holds many counts of this clonotype. The V call is TRBV15, the J call TRBJ2-7; 7 positions agree with TRBD1. CDR1 and CDR2 (germline): LNHNV, YYDKDF (reference sequence). The CDR3 consists of 18 residues. Trimming removed 0 bases from V and 0 bases from J; junction bases left unmatched: 11. CDR3 coding DNA: TGTGCCACCAGCAGAGATCTTGTAGGGACAGCCAGCTCCTACGAGCAGTACTTC. Protein sequence: CATSRDLVGTASSYEQYF.